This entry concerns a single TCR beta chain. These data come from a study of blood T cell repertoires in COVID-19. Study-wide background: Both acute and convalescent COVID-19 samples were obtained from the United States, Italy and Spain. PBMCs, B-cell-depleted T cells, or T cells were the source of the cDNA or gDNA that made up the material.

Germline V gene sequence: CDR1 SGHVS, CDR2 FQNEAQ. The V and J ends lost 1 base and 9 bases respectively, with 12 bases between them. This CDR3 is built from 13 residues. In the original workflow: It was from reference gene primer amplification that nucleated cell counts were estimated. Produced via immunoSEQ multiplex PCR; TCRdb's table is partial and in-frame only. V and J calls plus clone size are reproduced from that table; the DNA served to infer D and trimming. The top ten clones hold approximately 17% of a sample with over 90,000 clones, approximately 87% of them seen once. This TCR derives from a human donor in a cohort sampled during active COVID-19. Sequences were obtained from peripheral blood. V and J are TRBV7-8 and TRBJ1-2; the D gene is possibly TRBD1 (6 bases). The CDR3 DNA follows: TGTGCCAGCAGCTTAGGACAGGCGGTACGCTACACCTTC. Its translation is CASSLGQAVRYTF.